The source of this T cell receptor beta chain is a study of B cell selection in AIRE deficiency. Whole-study results and caveats: Of over 3,000 shared Treg TCRbeta sequences, 30% to 40% were healthy-donor-only and 9.3% patient-only. In TCRBV usage, CDR3 length and diversity, patient Tconv and Treg cells matched healthy donors. Shorter CDR3s marked shared Treg sequences, biased toward few non-templated insertions.

Some clones are missing from TCRdb's copy, which holds only in-frame ones; the method was immunoSEQ multiplex PCR. The top ten clones hold about 0.89% of a sample with roughly 18,000 clones, 90% to 95% of them seen once. The CDR3 spans 13 residues. Trimming shortened V by 3 bases and J by 7 bases, and 10 bases separated the two germline ends. Germline lookup yields CDR1 KGHSH and CDR2 LQKENI. Regulatory T cells were sorted as CD4+CD25hiCD127low/negative. Points on this clone: Its antigen is undetermined.

This clonotype was sampled from a human donor in good health. The chain combines TRBV18 with TRBJ2-1, with D tentatively TRBD2 (6 bases). The sequenced sample was CD4+CD25+ Tregs sorted from PBMCs. Here the CDR3 reads CASSPGRNNEQFF. CDR3 DNA: TGTGCCAGCTCACCCGGGAGAAATAATGAGCAGTTCTTC.